Listed below are T cell receptor beta chains from one sample, sequenced in a study of T-cell memory formation after mild COVID-19. In TCRdb, the 5' RACE reads were re-called with MiXCR into one record per CDR3 protein. Of roughly 320,000 distinct CDR3 sequences listed, around 27% are singletons. Sequencing was done on a sample of PBMCs or a T cell subset sorted from them (not recorded which). The receptors originated from an adult woman who had mild COVID-19 (a few samples of this study predate the infection). Cell type and time point are not known. Each CDR3 is given with its conserved first and last residue. The D gene is left open where the match is weak. Only part of the rows carry a size: once, few, many, or a class if the clone is expanded.

d_gene	j_gene	v_gene	abundance	CDR3aa	CDR3nt
NA	TRBJ2-1	TRBV7-3	NA	CASSPTPSSYNEQFF	TGTGCCAGCAGCCCTACACCCAGCTCCTACAATGAGCAGTTCTTC
TRBD2	TRBJ2-5	TRBV10-3	NA	CAISERLAGEETQYF	TGTGCCATCAGTGAGCGGCTAGCGGGGGAAGAGACCCAGTACTTC
NA	TRBJ2-7	TRBV5-5	few	CASSLQFPDGLYEQYF	TGTGCCAGCAGCTTGCAGTTTCCGGACGGGCTCTACGAGCAGTACTTC
NA	TRBJ2-7	TRBV4-3	few	CASSQDDYEQYF	TGCGCCAGCAGCCAAGATGATTACGAGCAGTACTTC
NA	TRBJ2-1	TRBV12-5	NA	CASGLVRQEQFF	TGTGCTAGTGGTTTGGTACGCCAGGAGCAGTTCTTC
TRBD1	TRBJ1-5	TRBV24-1	NA	CATSADRGYSNQPQHF	TGTGCCACCAGTGCGGACAGGGGTTATAGCAATCAGCCCCAGCATTTT
NA	TRBJ2-4	TRBV20-1	many	CSAYPGTTKNIQYF	TGCAGTGCTTATCCTGGGACAACTAAAAACATTCAGTACTTC
NA	TRBJ2-1	TRBV7-2	NA	CASSFQALSSYNEQFF	TGTGCCAGCAGTTTTCAGGCGTTAAGCTCCTACAATGAGCAGTTCTTC
NA	TRBJ2-5	TRBV7-8	NA	CASRGRVETQYF	TGTGCCAGCCGCGGCCGGGTAGAGACCCAGTACTTC
NA	TRBJ2-5	TRBV5-1	NA	CASSLEGTTKETQYF	TGCGCCAGCAGCTTGGAGGGGACAACAAAAGAGACCCAGTACTTC
NA	TRBJ2-2	TRBV5-1	few	CASRSEPTGELFF	TGCGCCAGCAGATCGGAACCGACCGGGGAGCTGTTTTTT
TRBD1	TRBJ1-2	TRBV4-3	few	CASSQGQGVSGGYTF	TGCGCCAGCAGCCAAGGACAGGGAGTTTCTGGTGGCTACACCTTC
TRBD1	TRBJ2-7	TRBV5-5	few	CASTPLVGGGFRSYEQYF	TGTGCCAGCACCCCCTTGGTAGGGGGCGGGTTCCGGTCTTACGAGCAGTACTTC
TRBD2	TRBJ2-6	TRBV7-8	few	CASSLRAGVTGANVLTF	TGTGCCAGCAGCTTAAGAGCGGGGGTAACTGGGGCCAACGTCCTGACTTTC
NA	TRBJ2-7	TRBV18	few	CASSPPTASYEQYF	TGTGCCAGCTCACCACCCACGGCTTCCTACGAGCAGTACTTC
NA	TRBJ1-2	TRBV29-1	NA	CSVDSQAGYYGYTF	TGCAGCGTTGACTCCCAGGCTGGTTACTATGGCTACACCTTC
NA	TRBJ1-1	TRBV12-3/TRBV12-4	NA	CASSLEGWNPEAFF	TGTGCCAGCAGTTTAGAAGGGTGGAACCCTGAAGCTTTCTTT
NA	TRBJ2-5	TRBV7-2	NA	CASSLGWTQETQYF	TGTGCCAGCAGCTTAGGCTGGACACAAGAGACCCAGTACTTC
NA	TRBJ2-1	TRBV11-2	few	CASSPGARSSGRSYNEQFF	TGTGCCAGCAGCCCGGGGGCCCGGTCTAGCGGCCGCTCCTACAATGAGCAGTTCTTC
TRBD1	TRBJ1-1	TRBV7-8	few	CASSLGQGLMNTEAFF	TGTGCCAGCAGCTTAGGACAGGGCCTAATGAACACTGAAGCTTTCTTT
NA	TRBJ2-7	TRBV7-2	NA	CASRPQGSSYEQYF	TGTGCCAGCAGGCCACAGGGCAGCTCCTACGAGCAGTACTTC
NA	TRBJ1-5	TRBV6-4	NA	CASSDSEGNQPQHF	TGTGCCAGCAGTGACTCAGAGGGGAATCAGCCCCAGCATTTT
NA	TRBJ2-2	TRBV12-3/TRBV12-4	NA	CASTSYTGELFF	TGTGCCAGCACCTCCTACACCGGGGAGCTGTTTTTT
NA	TRBJ2-5	TRBV7-2	NA	CASSLVGLAGETQYF	TGTGCCAGCAGCTTAGTGGGCCTCGCAGGGGAGACCCAGTACTTC
TRBD1	TRBJ2-2	TRBV20-1	NA	CSARDRQGNTGELFF	TGCAGTGCTAGGGACCGACAGGGGAACACCGGGGAGCTGTTTTTT
NA	TRBJ2-5	TRBV21-1	few	CASIPRPLAGGRQETQYF	TGTGCCAGCATCCCACGGCCCTTAGCGGGGGGCCGACAAGAGACCCAGTACTTC
NA	TRBJ2-5	TRBV4-1	few	CASSPLGLVGQETQYF	TGCGCCAGCAGCCCCCTCGGGCTAGTTGGACAAGAGACCCAGTACTTC
TRBD1	TRBJ2-7	TRBV7-9	NA	CASSSTTGTVDEQYF	TGTGCCAGCAGCTCCACAACCGGGACAGTAGACGAGCAGTACTTC
NA	TRBJ2-1	TRBV29-1	few	CSVARGPNEQFF	TGCAGCGTTGCCAGGGGACCGAATGAGCAGTTCTTC
NA	TRBJ2-3	TRBV25-1	NA	CASRGGEREQYF	TGTGCCAGCAGAGGGGGTGAGCGGGAGCAGTATTTT
TRBD1	TRBJ2-1	TRBV4-3	NA	CASSPQGNETAYNEQFF	TGCGCCAGCAGCCCACAGGGGAATGAGACGGCCTACAATGAGCAGTTCTTC
TRBD1	TRBJ1-1	TRBV20-1	few	CSAYASGQFNTEAFF	TGCAGTGCTTATGCCTCGGGACAGTTTAACACTGAAGCTTTCTTT
NA	TRBJ2-1	TRBV3-1	NA	CASSQFGNEQFF	TGTGCCAGCAGCCAATTTGGCAATGAGCAGTTCTTC
TRBD1	TRBJ2-7	TRBV6-6	NA	CASSPDPGQGVYEQYF	TGTGCCAGCAGTCCCGATCCGGGACAGGGTGTGTACGAGCAGTACTTC
TRBD2	TRBJ2-5	TRBV6-5	few	CASSPEVAGGETQYF	TGTGCCAGCAGCCCCGAGGTAGCGGGGGGAGAGACCCAGTACTTC
NA	TRBJ2-7	TRBV5-6	many	CASSLDRYEQYF	TGTGCCAGCAGCTTAGACCGGTACGAGCAGTACTTC
NA	TRBJ2-7	TRBV29-1	NA	CSVVGGGYEQYF	TGCAGCGTTGTTGGGGGAGGCTACGAGCAGTACTTC
TRBD2	TRBJ2-3	TRBV5-1	NA	CASSLDGTTSTDTQYF	TGCGCCAGCAGCTTGGACGGGACTACTTCCACAGATACGCAGTATTTT
TRBD2	TRBJ2-7	TRBV4-3	NA	CASSQGTSRAYEQYF	TGCGCCAGCAGCCAAGGGACTAGCAGAGCCTACGAGCAGTACTTC
NA	TRBJ1-1	TRBV11-3	NA	CASSFEGIQNTEAFF	TGTGCCAGCAGCTTCGAGGGGATTCAGAACACTGAAGCTTTCTTT
TRBD1	TRBJ2-5	TRBV2	NA	CASSGLQGQETQYF	TGTGCCAGCAGTGGCCTACAGGGGCAAGAGACCCAGTACTTC
TRBD1	TRBJ1-2	TRBV20-1	NA	CSAPASGQGNYGYTF	TGCAGTGCTCCCGCTTCGGGACAGGGTAACTATGGCTACACCTTC
TRBD1	TRBJ2-3	TRBV7-6	few	CASSWDRGFGGDTQYF	TGTGCCAGCAGCTGGGACAGGGGGTTCGGCGGGGATACGCAGTATTTT
NA	TRBJ1-5	TRBV30	NA	CAWSGRYSGQPQHF	TGTGCCTGGAGTGGGAGGTACTCGGGTCAGCCCCAGCATTTT
NA	TRBJ2-1	TRBV12-3/TRBV12-4	NA	CASSLVGYEQFF	TGTGCCAGCAGTTTAGTCGGGTATGAGCAGTTCTTC
NA	TRBJ2-1	TRBV2	NA	CAIRTSDPEQFF	TGTGCCATCCGGACTTCGGACCCTGAGCAGTTCTTC
NA	TRBJ1-1	TRBV7-9	NA	CASSFVALGPNTEAFF	TGTGCCAGCAGCTTTGTCGCCCTCGGTCCTAACACTGAAGCTTTCTTT
NA	TRBJ2-5	TRBV24-1	NA	CATSDFQQETQYF	TGTGCCACCAGTGATTTTCAGCAAGAGACCCAGTACTTC
TRBD2	TRBJ2-5	TRBV6-2/TRBV6-3	few	CASSRLAGDQETQYF	TGTGCCAGCAGTCGACTAGCGGGAGACCAAGAGACCCAGTACTTC
NA	TRBJ2-3	TRBV24-1	NA	CATSAYPRTDTQYF	TGTGCCACCAGTGCCTACCCTCGGACAGATACGCAGTATTTT